This note documents a single T cell receptor (beta chain) sequence. This specimen belongs to a study of blood T cell repertoires in COVID-19. Looking at the study overall: PBMCs, B-cell-depleted T cells, or T cells provided the cDNA or gDNA that made up the material.

CDR3 length: 12 amino acids. The V gene's germline CDR1 is SGHRS and CDR2 YFSETQ. With 6 bases removed from V and 6 bases from J, the gap between germline ends came to 9 bases. Methods used by the authors: Amplification from reference gene primers served as the basis for estimated nucleated cell counts. Libraries were prepared by immunoSEQ multiplex PCR; TCRdb keeps only in-frame clonotypes and omits some of them. The D gene and trimming were derived from the DNA, and the V and J assignments and clone size from that table. The table records about 270,000 clones, roughly 87% of them present only once. The study drew participants aged about 18 to 89 years from some 24 US areas.

The V and J genes are TRBV5-1 and TRBJ2-2; no clear D gene. The clonotype was recovered from a woman in her 30s who had recovered from COVID-19. The material sequenced was PBMCs or T cells enriched from blood (not recorded which). The CDR3 DNA is TGCGCCAGCATGAGCGACGCCGGGGAGCTGTTTTTT. This gives the protein CASMSDAGELFF.